One and the same sample provided the 15 T cell receptor beta chains below, sequenced in a study of shared clonotypes between healthy human individuals. As defined, naive CD8 cells were CD45RO-negative and positively selected for CCR7, with terminally differentiated effector memory CD45RA+ cells excluded. Clones were read by immunoSEQ multiplex PCR, and TCRdb kept only the in-frame ones, dropping some. The sample lists 1.5 million to 2.5 million clones, about 95% occurring once. The source material was naive CD8+ T cells sorted from blood. The receptor set was obtained from a man aged 18 to 29 in good health.

The chain joins TRBV27 to TRBJ2-7, with TRBD1 as a possible D gene (6 bases). The CDR3 contains 16 residues. The V and J ends lost 0 bases and 5 bases respectively, with 17 bases between them. In germline, CDR1 is MNHEY, CDR2 SMNVEV (reference sequence). CDR3 nucleotide sequence: TGTGCCAGCAGTTTATCGCAGCCCGGCAGGGGTGACGAGCAGTACTTC. It yields the protein CASSLSQPGRGDEQYF.

This chain connects TRBV9 to TRBJ2-7; D gene uncertain. CDR3 length: 11 amino acids. Trimming cost V 3 bases and J 9 bases, with 10 bases left between them. In germline, CDR1 is SGDLS, CDR2 YYNGEE. For the CDR3, the DNA is TGTGCCAGCAGCGATCTGGGTGCGCAGTACTTC. Translating gives CASSDLGAQYF.

This chain joins TRBV6-1 and TRBJ2-7; TRBD1 is a possible D gene (6 bases). The V gene's germline CDR1 is MNHNS and CDR2 SASEGT. The CDR3 runs to 14 residues. The V end lost 3 bases, the J end lost 3 bases, and 12 bases lay between the germline ends. The CDR3 loop reads CASSETGHDYEQYF. The CDR3 bases are TGTGCCAGCAGTGAGACAGGTCATGACTACGAGCAGTACTTC.

This rearrangement joins TRBV11-2 to TRBJ2-1; D not certain. Trimming cost V 2 bases and J 0 bases, with 11 bases left between them. CDR3 length: 16 residues. The V gene's germline CDR1 is SGHAT and CDR2 FQNNGV. The CDR3 spells CASSLTSTNSYNEQFF. For the CDR3, the DNA is TGTGCCAGCAGCTTAACGTCCACCAACTCCTACAATGAGCAGTTCTTC.

The chain couples TRBV9 to TRBJ2-3; D may be TRBD2 (6 bases). The CDR3 consists of 14 residues. Germline CDR1 is SGDLS and CDR2 is YYNGEE. The germline V and J ends were trimmed by 4 bases and 2 bases, with 11 bases remaining between them. The CDR3 protein is CASSPGTYTDTQYF. The DNA of the CDR3 is TGTGCCAGCAGCCCCGGGACTTACACAGATACGCAGTATTTT.

The chain employs TRBV11-2 and TRBJ2-4; 8 bases agree with TRBD1. After removal of 8 bases from V and 7 bases from J, the junction contained 10 bases not matched to a gene. The germline gives CDR1 SGHAT, CDR2 FQNNGV. The CDR3 has 14 residues. The CDR3 reads CASGAGQGWNIQYF. The CDR3 nucleotides are TGTGCCAGCGGGGCAGGACAGGGATGGAACATTCAGTACTTC.

The chain is built from TRBV6-5 and TRBJ2-5; a weak D match, TRBD1 (5 bases). Germline V gene lookup returns CDR1 MNHEY and CDR2 SVGAGI. This CDR3 has 15 residues. Trimming removed 0 bases at V and 5 bases at J, with 13 bases between. CDR3 loop: CASSYSAGFGETQYF. The CDR3 coding sequence is TGTGCCAGCAGTTACTCAGCAGGGTTCGGCGAGACCCAGTACTTC.

The J gene is TRBJ2-2, the V gene TRBV19; maybe TRBD2 (7 bases). Trimming removed 2 bases from V and 5 bases from J, with 15 bases in between. CDR1 is LNHDA and CDR2 is SQIVND in the germline V gene (reference sequence). The CDR3 loop spans 16 amino acids. The CDR3 protein is CASSINPGEGTGELFF. The CDR3 bases are TGTGCCAGTAGTATAAACCCAGGGGAGGGAACCGGGGAGCTGTTTTTT. Together with reference TRBV19 and TRBJ2-2, the CDR3 gives the full variable domain: DGGITQSPKYLFRKEGQNVTLSCEQNLNHDAMYWYRQDPGQGLRLIYYSQIVNDFQKGDIAEGYSVSREKKESFPLTVTSAQKNPTAFYLCASSINPGEGTGELFFGEGSRLTVL.

CDR3 sequence (DNA): TGTGCCAGCACCGTCAATCCGGAAACCTACGAGCAGTACTTC. The encoded protein is CASTVNPETYEQYF. The chain joins TRBV6-6 to TRBJ2-5; no firm D call. The J call may be mistaken, given a closer DNA end match to TRBJ2-7. CDR3 length equals 14 residues. Germline V lookup: CDR1 MNHNY, CDR2 SVGAGI (reference sequence).

The J gene is TRBJ1-1, the V gene TRBV4-1, with 9 positions matching TRBD1. With 3 bases clipped from V and 6 bases from J, the junction kept 11 bases outside the gene matches. The CDR3 sequence is 16 residues long. The V gene's germline CDR1 is MGHRA and CDR2 YSYEKL. The CDR3 DNA sequence: TGCGCCAGCAGCCAGGCCGGGACAGGGTTTAGTCCTGAAGCTTTCTTT. This codes for CASSQAGTGFSPEAFF.

This rearrangement joins TRBV5-8 to TRBJ2-7; 7 bases agree with TRBD1. Germline assignment: CDR1 SGHTS and CDR2 YDEGEE. The V and J ends lost 7 bases and 2 bases, in that order; junction bases with no gene match: 18. The CDR3 loop spans 17 amino acids. This CDR3 is CASFRQGWTGMTYEQYF. The CDR3 DNA follows: TGTGCCAGCTTCAGACAGGGATGGACCGGTATGACCTACGAGCAGTACTTC.

The genes are TRBV4-3 and TRBJ2-2, with D hard to call. The V gene lost 0 bases and the J gene lost 0 bases, with 8 bases spanning the gap. Germline CDR1 is LGHNA and CDR2 is YSLEER. The CDR3 extends over 16 amino acids. Written as DNA, the CDR3 is TGCGCCAGCAGCCAAGAGACGGACGCGAACACCGGGGAGCTGTTTTTT. Translated: CASSQETDANTGELFF.

The gene calls are TRBV28 and TRBJ2-1, with TRBD2 matching 12 bases. With 10 bases clipped from V and 6 bases from J, the junction kept 10 bases outside the gene matches. From germline, CDR1 is MDHEN and CDR2 SYDVKM. The CDR3 runs to 15 residues. In DNA, the CDR3 is TGTGCCACCTCCGGGACTAGCGGGTACTTCAATGAGCAGTTCTTC. It encodes CATSGTSGYFNEQFF.

The J gene is TRBJ2-2, the V gene TRBV5-5; the D gene could be TRBD1 or TRBD2 (5 bases each). Germline V gives CDR1 SGHKS, CDR2 YYEKEE (reference sequence). CDR3 size: 16 residues. Trimming shortened V by 0 bases and J by 8 bases, and 17 bases separated the two germline ends. Here the CDR3 reads CASSLVLKGPQGELFF. The CDR3 coding sequence is TGTGCCAGCAGCTTGGTACTGAAGGGACCACAGGGGGAGCTGTTTTTT.

The J gene is TRBJ1-6, the V gene TRBV28; 7 positions agree with TRBD1. Germline assignment: CDR1 MDHEN and CDR2 SYDVKM. V lost 5 bases, J lost 10 bases, and 5 bases stayed unmatched. This CDR3 is 13 amino acids long. DNA of the CDR3: TGTGCCAGCAGTATGACAGGGAACTCACCCCTCCACTTT. Its protein product is CASSMTGNSPLHF. Supplemented by reference TRBV28 and TRBJ1-6, the full variable domain reads DVKVTQSSRYLVKRTGEKVFLECVQDMDHENMFWYRQDPGLGLRLIYFSYDVKMKEKGDIPEGYSVSREKKERFSLILESASTNQTSMYLCASSMTGNSPLHFGNGTRLTVT.